This T cell receptor (beta chain) was recorded in a study of blood T cell repertoires in COVID-19 (dated by TCRdb to 2018 to 2020). About the full investigation: Collaborator samples came from the United States, Italy and Spain and covered acute and convalescent phases of COVID-19. The prospective study material was composed of cDNA or gDNA derived from T cells, B-cell-depleted T cells, or PBMCs. The dataset comprised deeply sampled blood TCRbeta repertoires from subjects exposed to, actively infected with, or recovered from COVID-19. The repertoires were made available in a free public database intended to serve as a resource for research on the immune response to SARS-CoV-2. Samples were obtained from the ongoing ImmuneRACE study (first 160 participants) and from 1,254 subjects provided by 6 global collaborators. A de-identified subject ID, COVID-19 status, age in years and sex were almost always included in the sample metadata. HLA class I and class II types, where available, came from metadata supplied by the sample provider rather than from assay-based typing. What the study reported, not specific to this receptor: The quantity of clinical and demographic metadata differed by source and by participant and was supplied without curation.

The collaborating institutions used their own protocols to collect whole blood in K2EDTA tubes. For TCRbeta analysis, collaborators shipped samples in one of three forms: frozen whole blood, isolated PBMCs, or DNA extracted from either of those sample types. TCRbeta CDR3 regions were amplified from genomic DNA by means of the immunoSEQ Assay, a bias-controlled multiplex PCR. The authors' pipeline ran thus. The number of nucleated cells in each sample was estimated by amplification of reference gene primers within the assay. To quantify the absolute abundance of each unique TCRbeta CDR3 rearrangement, sequence reads were collapsed and filtered. For each sample, productive Simpson clonality was calculated as the square root of Simpson's diversity index over productive rearrangements. The table was pulled from immuneACCESS by TCRdb, which kept in-frame rearrangements only. Such tables lose some clones; where checked, under half of the loss comes from unresolved V genes, and the rest has no known cause. From that table come the V and J calls and clone size; the DNA was used to work out D and trimming. This sample holds around 230,000 clones; about 81% were observed only once. The ten largest clonotypes hold over 10% of the sample.

Only a few counts were recorded for this clone. Its target antigen remains unknown. Per-base quality was not reported, and no clone a single base away is much larger than it. This sequence originates from a woman aged 55-70 years with active or convalescent COVID-19. Sequenced sample: peripheral blood.

The CDR3 is CASSLGGVGAPYEQYF. The nucleotide sequence reads TGTGCCAGCAGCTTAGGGGGCGTGGGGGCCCCCTACGAGCAGTACTTC. In this chain, TRBV7-2 is recombined with TRBJ2-7; perhaps TRBD1 is the D gene, with 6 bases matching. From the cysteine up to the phenylalanine, the CDR3 has a length of 16 residues. CDR3 DNA is the only sequence kept; it has 48 bases, read in frame from the first base. The germline V gene sets CDR1 to SGHTA and CDR2 to FQGNSA. V is pared back by 1 base and J by 2 bases, with 15 bases lying between the germline termini.